This is a list of T cell receptor beta chains from one sample in a study of Ad26.COV2.S vaccination and SARS-CoV-2 variants. Sequencing used immunoSEQ multiplex PCR; TCRdb keeps in-frame clones, though not all of them. The data hold fewer than 500,000 clones, with roughly 89% observed a single time. The specimen was peripheral blood, collected in a trial of Ad26.COV2.S vaccine versus placebo. All receptors derive from a person aged 18 to 65 who received the Ad26.COV2.S COVID-19 vaccine or a placebo. Each CDR3 is given without its conserved first and last residue. A D gene is named only where the DNA matches it firmly. For some rows the clone size is stated as once, few or many, or as a class when expanded; others skip it.

d_gene: .
v_gene: TRBV2
abundance: .
j_gene: TRBJ1-2
CDR3aa: ASSGTEVPNYGYT

d_gene: TRBD1
v_gene: TRBV29-1
abundance: .
j_gene: TRBJ2-4
CDR3aa: SVARTGIAKNIQY

d_gene: .
v_gene: TRBV7-3
abundance: .
j_gene: TRBJ2-3
CDR3aa: ASSPTGGGIDTQY

d_gene: TRBD2
v_gene: TRBV7-2
abundance: .
j_gene: TRBJ2-7
CDR3aa: ASSFTLAGGYEQY

d_gene: .
v_gene: TRBV6-5
abundance: .
j_gene: TRBJ2-3
CDR3aa: ASSYSAPSTDTQY

d_gene: .
v_gene: TRBV19
abundance: .
j_gene: TRBJ2-1
CDR3aa: ASSPQGGYEQF

d_gene: .
v_gene: TRBV6-5
abundance: .
j_gene: TRBJ1-3
CDR3aa: ASSSPVSGNTIY

d_gene: .
v_gene: TRBV7-2
abundance: .
j_gene: TRBJ2-3
CDR3aa: ASSQNRRGTQY

d_gene: .
v_gene: TRBV19
abundance: .
j_gene: TRBJ1-5
CDR3aa: ASTPLGQTYQPQH

d_gene: .
v_gene: TRBV10-3
abundance: .
j_gene: TRBJ1-1
CDR3aa: AIGAGGLGAAF

d_gene: TRBD1
v_gene: TRBV7-8
abundance: .
j_gene: TRBJ1-2
CDR3aa: ASSLLGQGRYGYT

d_gene: .
v_gene: TRBV10-3
abundance: few
j_gene: TRBJ1-3
CDR3aa: AISVRDGTIY

d_gene: .
v_gene: TRBV10-1
abundance: once
j_gene: TRBJ1-3
CDR3aa: AGKINCGGEFSGNTIY

d_gene: TRBD1
v_gene: TRBV19
abundance: .
j_gene: TRBJ1-2
CDR3aa: ASTSQGARNYGYT

d_gene: .
v_gene: TRBV19
abundance: once
j_gene: TRBJ1-5
CDR3aa: ASRGSNQPQH

d_gene: TRBD2
v_gene: TRBV5-1
abundance: .
j_gene: TRBJ2-2
CDR3aa: ASSFSSGFTGELF